One sample yielded the 14 T cell receptor beta chains listed below, sequenced in a study of cytomegalovirus exposure and HLA in healthy donors. The PCR made use of 60 Vbeta and 13 Jbeta primers. The method was immunoSEQ multiplex PCR; TCRdb's version includes in-frame clones alone and lacks a portion of them. There are around 110,000 clones in the sample; over 60% occur only once, and 2% to 2.5% lies in the top ten. The material sequenced was PBMCs. The source is a woman aged 30 to 39 in good health and CMV-seronegative.

This clone was counted only a few times. The chain recombines TRBV4-2 with TRBJ2-3; TRBD2 agrees at 15 bases. Germline V CDR1 and CDR2: LGHNA, YNFKEQ. V trimming: 5 bases; J trimming: 3 bases; junction bases outside the gene matches: 9. This CDR3 comprises 18 residues. Written as DNA, the CDR3 is TGTGCCAGCAGCGAAGGACTAGCGGGAGGGCCTAGTACAGATACGCAGTATTTT. It yields the protein CASSEGLAGGPSTDTQYF.

This chain connects TRBV6-5 to TRBJ2-2, with D perhaps TRBD2 (5 bases). V lost 6 bases, J lost 4 bases, and 9 bases lay in between. CDR1 is MNHEY and CDR2 is SVGAGI in the germline V gene. The CDR3 spans 13 residues. CDR3 in amino acids: CASSPAGTGELFF. As DNA, the CDR3 is TGTGCCAGCAGCCCCGCGGGCACCGGGGAGCTGTTTTTT.

This chain uses TRBV5-4 with TRBJ2-7, with a possible D match to TRBD1 (5 bases). Per germline, CDR1 SGHNT and CDR2 YYREEE (reference sequence). CDR3 length equals 13 residues. Trimming removed 0 bases at V and 3 bases at J, with 7 bases between. The CDR3 DNA reads as TGTGCCAGCAGCTTGGCCAGGGACTACGAGCAGTACTTC. Translating it yields CASSLARDYEQYF.

This clone was counted a single time. The chain has TRBV4-1 and TRBJ1-5; 9 bases map to TRBD1. CDR1 and CDR2 from the germline V gene are MGHRA and YSYEKL. This CDR3 is 15 amino acids long. Unmatched junction bases numbered 6, after V lost 6 bases and J lost 3 bases. CDR3 protein: CASRIRDRDNQPQHF. The DNA for the CDR3 is TGCGCCAGCAGAATTAGGGACAGGGACAATCAGCCCCAGCATTTT.

V is TRBV5-4 and J is TRBJ1-1; 7 nucleotides line up with TRBD1. CDR1 is SGHNT, CDR2 YYREEE, per germline (reference sequence). The junction had 12 bases not matched to a gene; V was cut back by 3 bases and J by 7 bases. There are 15 residues in the CDR3. CDR3 region: CASSSDGQATLEAFF. The CDR3 DNA sequence: TGTGCCAGCAGCTCCGATGGACAGGCCACCCTTGAAGCTTTCTTT.

The chain is built from TRBV5-1 and TRBJ1-4; 10 bases align to TRBD1. Looked up from germline, CDR1 is SGHRS and CDR2 is YFSETQ. With V trimmed by 8 bases and J by 6 bases, 10 bases remained unmatched. The CDR3 has 15 amino acids. CDR3 sequence reads: CASRSIGTGDEKLFF. Here the CDR3 DNA reads TGCGCCAGTCGAAGTATCGGGACAGGGGATGAAAAACTGTTTTTT.

This chain uses TRBV19 with TRBJ1-1, with 11 bases that match TRBD1. Germline-derived CDR1 and CDR2 are LNHDA and SQIVND (reference sequence). Germline trimming cut 4 bases from V and 4 bases from J; bases unmatched to any gene: 2. CDR3 length: 14 residues. The DNA for the CDR3 is TGTGCCAGTAGTAGGGGGACAGGGGGCACTGAAGCTTTCTTT. Its translation: CASSRGTGGTEAFF.

The V and J genes are TRBV7-2 and TRBJ1-2; 7 bases agree with TRBD1. Germline loops: CDR1 SGHTA, CDR2 FQGNSA. There are 16 residues in the CDR3. V was clipped by 5 bases and J by 5 bases; unmatched bases: 14. The CDR3 is CASSINQGVLGYGYTF. Written as DNA, the CDR3 is TGTGCCAGCAGCATAAACCAGGGGGTCCTTGGGTATGGCTACACCTTC.

This chain links TRBV7-9 with TRBJ2-1, with TRBD1 as a possible D gene (6 bases). Looked up from germline, CDR1 is SEHNR and CDR2 is FQNEAQ (reference sequence). The CDR3 spans 17 residues. Between the trimmed V and J ends, which lost 2 bases and 6 bases, there was a span of 20 bases. For the CDR3, the DNA is TGTGCCAGCAGCTTAACAGGACAGCAGGGATGGGGCAATGAGCAGTTCTTC. Encoded protein: CASSLTGQQGWGNEQFF.

The chain carries TRBV28 and TRBJ2-1; 15 bases agree with TRBD2. J was trimmed by 0 bases and V by 8 bases; bases with no gene match: 11. The CDR3 totals 19 residues. Germline V CDR1 and CDR2: MDHEN, SYDVKM. The CDR3 nucleotides are TGTGCCAGCGGGGTGACCGGGACTAGCGGGAGGAGCTCCTACAATGAGCAGTTCTTC. This codes for CASGVTGTSGRSSYNEQFF.

This chain joins TRBV19 and TRBJ2-5; 7 nucleotides match TRBD2. V shed 2 bases and J 5 bases; nucleotides not matched to a gene: 5. Looked up from germline, CDR1 is LNHDA and CDR2 is SQIVND (reference sequence). This CDR3 has 14 residues. In DNA, the CDR3 is TGTGCCAGTAGTATATGGGGGGGACGGGAGACCCAGTACTTC. Its translation: CASSIWGGRETQYF.

With respect to this clone: At the DNA level, this CDR3 is encoded by other sequences in the same sample as well. This chain links TRBV9 with TRBJ1-2; D is undetermined. Germline V CDR1 and CDR2: SGDLS, YYNGEE. The V and J ends lost 0 bases and 1 base respectively, with 4 bases between them. This CDR3 is 13 amino acids long. This CDR3 is CASSVGSNYGYTF. CDR3 in DNA: TGTGCCAGCAGCGTAGGTAGTAACTATGGCTACACCTTC. Variable domain in full (rest from reference TRBV9 and TRBJ1-2): DSGVTQTPKHLITATGQRVTLRCSPRSGDLSVYWYQQSLDQGLQFLIQYYNGEERAKGNILERFSAQQFPDLHSELNLSSLELGDSALYFCASSVGSNYGYTFGSGTRLTVV.

The gene calls are TRBV19 and TRBJ2-1; no reliable D call. There are 17 residues in the CDR3. Between the trimmed V and J ends, which lost 0 bases and 3 bases, there was a span of 15 bases. Germline CDR1 is LNHDA and CDR2 is SQIVND (reference sequence). DNA of the CDR3: TGTGCCAGTAGTATAGATAGGCGGAGAGACGGCTACAATGAGCAGTTCTTC. Protein sequence: CASSIDRRRDGYNEQFF.

In this sample, this clone turned up a few times. The J gene is TRBJ2-7, the V gene TRBV6-5; 12 bases map to TRBD2. V lost 3 bases, J lost 7 bases, and 4 bases stayed unmatched. CDR3 size: 14 residues. The germline CDR1 and CDR2 sequences are MNHEY and SVGAGI. The CDR3 sequence: CASSYFTSGREQYF. The DNA of the CDR3 is TGTGCCAGCAGTTATTTTACTAGCGGGAGGGAGCAGTACTTC.